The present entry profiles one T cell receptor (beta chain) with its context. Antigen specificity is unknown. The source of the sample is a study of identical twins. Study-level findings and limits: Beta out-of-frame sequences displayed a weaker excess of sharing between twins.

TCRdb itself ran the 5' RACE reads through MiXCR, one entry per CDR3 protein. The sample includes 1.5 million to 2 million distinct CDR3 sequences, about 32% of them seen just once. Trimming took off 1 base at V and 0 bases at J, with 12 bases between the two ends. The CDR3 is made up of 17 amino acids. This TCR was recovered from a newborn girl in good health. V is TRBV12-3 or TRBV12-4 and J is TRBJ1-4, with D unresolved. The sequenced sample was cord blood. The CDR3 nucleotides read TGTGCCAGCAGTTTAGGTCGCACTGTTGCAACTAATGAAAAACTGTTTTTT. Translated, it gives CASSLGRTVATNEKLFF.